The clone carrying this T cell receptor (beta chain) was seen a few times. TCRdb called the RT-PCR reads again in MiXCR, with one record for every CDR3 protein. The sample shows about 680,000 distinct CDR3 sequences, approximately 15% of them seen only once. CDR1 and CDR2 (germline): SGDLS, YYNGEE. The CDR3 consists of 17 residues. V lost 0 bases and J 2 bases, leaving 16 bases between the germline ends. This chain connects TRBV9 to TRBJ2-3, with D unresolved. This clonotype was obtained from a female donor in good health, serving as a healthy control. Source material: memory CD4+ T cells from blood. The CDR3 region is CASSVATGPTFTDTQYF. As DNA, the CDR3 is TGTGCCAGCAGCGTAGCTACGGGCCCGACATTCACAGATACGCAGTATTTT.